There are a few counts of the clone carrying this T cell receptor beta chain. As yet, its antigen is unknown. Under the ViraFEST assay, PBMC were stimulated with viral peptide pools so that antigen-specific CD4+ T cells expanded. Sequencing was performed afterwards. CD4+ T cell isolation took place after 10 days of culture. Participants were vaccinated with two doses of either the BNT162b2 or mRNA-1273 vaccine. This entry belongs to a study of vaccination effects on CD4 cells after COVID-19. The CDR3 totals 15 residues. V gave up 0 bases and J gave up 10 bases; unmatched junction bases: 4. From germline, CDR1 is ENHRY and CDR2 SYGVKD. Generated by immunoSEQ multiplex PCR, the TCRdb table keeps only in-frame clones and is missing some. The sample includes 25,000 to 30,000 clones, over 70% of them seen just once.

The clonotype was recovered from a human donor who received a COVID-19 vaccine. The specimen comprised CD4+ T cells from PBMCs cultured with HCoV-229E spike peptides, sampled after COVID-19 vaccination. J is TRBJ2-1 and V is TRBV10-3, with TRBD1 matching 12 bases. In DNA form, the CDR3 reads TGTGCCATCAGTGAGTCGAAGGGACAGGGGGCCGAGCAGTTCTTC. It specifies CAISESKGQGAEQFF.